Detailed here is one T cell receptor (beta chain). This sample stems from a study of OX40 agonist ivuxolimab in advanced cancers. Looking at the study overall: Mean age around 64 years, range 23 to 79; around 80% male. Under the entry rules, prior anti-PD-1, anti-PD-L1 or anti-CTLA-4 therapy was allowed, and about 40% had some.

Profiled with immunoSEQ multiplex PCR; TCRdb holds only in-frame clones, not every one. Here the sample spans some 80,000 clones, approximately 93% being singletons. The germline CDR1 and CDR2 sequences are SGDLS and YYNGEE. The CDR3 has 17 amino acids. V gave up 3 bases and J gave up 2 bases, with 18 bases separating them. The sequencing here drew on CD4+ or CD8+ T cells sorted from blood, taken in a trial of the OX40 agonist ivuxolimab. The source is an adult with an advanced solid tumor such as melanoma, head and neck, liver or kidney cancer. This chain links TRBV9 with TRBJ2-4; D may be TRBD2 (6 bases). The CDR3 here is CASSGPGLGKTKNIQYF. In nucleotides, the CDR3 is TGTGCCAGCAGCGGACCGGGACTCGGAAAGACCAAAAACATTCAGTACTTC.